A single TCR beta chain is shown here with its context. These data come from a study of technical replicates of blood from a few donors. The table came from immunoSEQ multiplex PCR; TCRdb's copy has only in-frame clones and leaves some out. The profile shows tens of thousands of clones, 93% of them singletons. The germline gives CDR1 SGHDT, CDR2 YYEEEE. This CDR3 is built from 16 residues. Trimming shortened V by 4 bases and J by 4 bases, and 20 bases separated the two germline ends. Sequencing used PBMCs. The receptor's source is a human donor in good health. Some clones in this sample may be carry-over from other donors' samples. The chain uses TRBV5-6 and TRBJ1-1, with D maybe TRBD1 (6 bases). The CDR3 protein is CASSPRWGPQSTEAFF. In DNA form, the CDR3 reads TGTGCCAGCAGCCCCCGGTGGGGGCCCCAGAGCACTGAAGCTTTCTTT.